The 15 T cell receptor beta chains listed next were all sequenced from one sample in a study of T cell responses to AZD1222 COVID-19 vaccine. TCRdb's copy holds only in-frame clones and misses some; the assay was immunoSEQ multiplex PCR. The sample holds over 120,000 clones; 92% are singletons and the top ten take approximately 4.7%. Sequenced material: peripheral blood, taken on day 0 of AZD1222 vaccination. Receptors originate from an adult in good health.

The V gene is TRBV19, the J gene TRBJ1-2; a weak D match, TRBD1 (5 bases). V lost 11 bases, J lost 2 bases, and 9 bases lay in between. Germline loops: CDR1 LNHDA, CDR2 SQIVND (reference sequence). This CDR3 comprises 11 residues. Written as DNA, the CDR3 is TGTGCCGGCCGGGACAACTATGGCTACACCTTC. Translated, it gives CAGRDNYGYTF.

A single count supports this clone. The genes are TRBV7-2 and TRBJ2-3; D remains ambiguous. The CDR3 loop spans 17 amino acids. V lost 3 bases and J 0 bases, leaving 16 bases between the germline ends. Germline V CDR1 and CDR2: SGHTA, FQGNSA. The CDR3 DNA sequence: TGTGCCAGCAGCTTGGCCAAAAGGGCCTCTAGCACAGATACGCAGTATTTT. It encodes CASSLAKRASSTDTQYF.

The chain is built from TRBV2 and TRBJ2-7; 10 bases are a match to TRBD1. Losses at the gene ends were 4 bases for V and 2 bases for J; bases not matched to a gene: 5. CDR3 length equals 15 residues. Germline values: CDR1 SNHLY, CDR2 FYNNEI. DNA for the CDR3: TGTGCCAGCAGTGGGGGCGGACAGGGGGCCTACGAGCAGTACTTC. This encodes CASSGGGQGAYEQYF.

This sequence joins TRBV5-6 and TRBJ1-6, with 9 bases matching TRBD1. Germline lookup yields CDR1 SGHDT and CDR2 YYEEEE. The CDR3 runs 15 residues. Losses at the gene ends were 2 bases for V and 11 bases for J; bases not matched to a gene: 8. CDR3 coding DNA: TGTGCCAGCAGCTTAAGACAGGGGGTTGGCGCACCCCTCCACTTT. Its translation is CASSLRQGVGAPLHF.

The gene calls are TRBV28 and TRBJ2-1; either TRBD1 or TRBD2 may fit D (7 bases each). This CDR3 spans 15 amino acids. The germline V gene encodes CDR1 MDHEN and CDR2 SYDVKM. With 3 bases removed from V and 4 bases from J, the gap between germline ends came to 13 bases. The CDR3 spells CASSLGGGTYNEQFF. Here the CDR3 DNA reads TGTGCCAGCAGTTTGGGAGGGGGCACTTACAATGAGCAGTTCTTC.

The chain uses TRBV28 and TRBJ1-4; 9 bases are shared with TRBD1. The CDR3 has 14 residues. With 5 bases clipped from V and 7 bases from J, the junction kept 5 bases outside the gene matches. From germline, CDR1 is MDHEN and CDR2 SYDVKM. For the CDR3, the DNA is TGTGCCAGCAGTATACAGGGGGCGGGTGAAAAACTGTTTTTT. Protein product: CASSIQGAGEKLFF.

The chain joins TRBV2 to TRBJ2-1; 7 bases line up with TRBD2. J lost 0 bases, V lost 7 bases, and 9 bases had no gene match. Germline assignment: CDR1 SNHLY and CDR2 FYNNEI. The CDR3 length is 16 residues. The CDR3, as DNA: TGTGCCAGCACCCCCTTAGCGGGTAGCTCCTACAATGAGCAGTTCTTC. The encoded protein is CASTPLAGSSYNEQFF.

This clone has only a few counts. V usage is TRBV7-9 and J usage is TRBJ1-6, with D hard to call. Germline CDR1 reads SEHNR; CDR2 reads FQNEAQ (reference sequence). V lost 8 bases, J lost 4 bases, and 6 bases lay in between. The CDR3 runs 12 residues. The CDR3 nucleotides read TGTGCCAGCGGCACTTATAATTCACCCCTCCACTTT. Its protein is CASGTYNSPLHF.

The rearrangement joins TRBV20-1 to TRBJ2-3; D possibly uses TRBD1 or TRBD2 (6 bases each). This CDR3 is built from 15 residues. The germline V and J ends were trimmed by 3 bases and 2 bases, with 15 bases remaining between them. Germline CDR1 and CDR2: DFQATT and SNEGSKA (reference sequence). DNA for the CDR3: TGCAGTGCTAGTAAGGAAGGGGGGAACACAGATACGCAGTATTTT. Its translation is CSASKEGGNTDTQYF.

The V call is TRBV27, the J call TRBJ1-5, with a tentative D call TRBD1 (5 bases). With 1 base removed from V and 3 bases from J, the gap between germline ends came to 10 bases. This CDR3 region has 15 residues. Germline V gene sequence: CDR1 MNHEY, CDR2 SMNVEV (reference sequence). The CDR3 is CASSLWGGYNQPQHF. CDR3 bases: TGTGCCAGCAGTTTATGGGGCGGCTACAATCAGCCCCAGCATTTT.

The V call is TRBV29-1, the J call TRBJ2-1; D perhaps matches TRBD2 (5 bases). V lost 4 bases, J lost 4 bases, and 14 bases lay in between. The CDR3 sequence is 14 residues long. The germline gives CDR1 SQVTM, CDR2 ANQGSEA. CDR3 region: CSVAQTNYYNEQFF. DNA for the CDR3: TGCAGCGTTGCGCAGACTAACTATTACAATGAGCAGTTCTTC.

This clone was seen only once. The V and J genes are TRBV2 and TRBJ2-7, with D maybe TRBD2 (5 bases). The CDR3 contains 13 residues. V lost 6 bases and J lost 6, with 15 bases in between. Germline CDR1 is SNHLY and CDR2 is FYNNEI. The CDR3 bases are TGTGCCAGCAGCGGCGGTCGGGGTTTCGAGCAGTACTTC. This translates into CASSGGRGFEQYF.

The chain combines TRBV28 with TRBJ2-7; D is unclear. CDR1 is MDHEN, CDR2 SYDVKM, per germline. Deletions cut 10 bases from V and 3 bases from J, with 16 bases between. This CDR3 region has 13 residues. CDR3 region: CAISLHTIYEQYF. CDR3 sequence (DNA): TGTGCCATCTCGTTGCATACCATCTACGAGCAGTACTTC.

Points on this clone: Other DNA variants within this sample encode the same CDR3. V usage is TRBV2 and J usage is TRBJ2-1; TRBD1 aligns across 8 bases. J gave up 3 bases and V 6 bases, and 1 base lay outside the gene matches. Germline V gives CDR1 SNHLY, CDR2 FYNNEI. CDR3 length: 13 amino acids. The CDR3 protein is CASSGQGYNEQFF. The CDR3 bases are TGTGCCAGCAGCGGACAGGGCTACAATGAGCAGTTCTTC.

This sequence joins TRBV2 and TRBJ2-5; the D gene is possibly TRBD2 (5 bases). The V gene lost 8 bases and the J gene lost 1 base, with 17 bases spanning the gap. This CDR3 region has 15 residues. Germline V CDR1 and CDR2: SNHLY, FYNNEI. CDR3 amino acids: CASVQGGASQETQYF. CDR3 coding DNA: TGTGCCAGCGTTCAAGGAGGAGCAAGCCAAGAGACCCAGTACTTC.